Listed below are T cell receptor beta chains from one sample, sequenced in a study of T cell responses to AZD1222 COVID-19 vaccine. Here immunoSEQ multiplex PCR was the method, and the copy in TCRdb shows in-frame clones only, minus some. The sample contains fewer than 200,000 clones, around 89% of which appear only once. Source: peripheral blood, taken 28 days after the second AZD1222 dose. All receptors come from an adult who received the AZD1222 COVID-19 vaccine. Each CDR3 is given with its conserved first and last residue. D genes are given only for firm matches.

d_call: .
j_call: TRBJ1-5
v_call: TRBV5-8
cdr3_aa: CASSPDGIGQPQHF
cdr3_nt: TGTGCCAGCAGCCCCGACGGGATAGGGCAGCCCCAGCATTTT

d_call: TRBD1
j_call: TRBJ2-1
v_call: TRBV29-1
cdr3_aa: CSPPRDSAAINEQFF
cdr3_nt: TGCAGCCCGCCTCGGGACAGTGCGGCAATCAATGAGCAGTTCTTC

d_call: .
j_call: TRBJ2-5
v_call: TRBV7-2
cdr3_aa: CASSRASPQETQYF
cdr3_nt: TGTGCCAGCAGCAGGGCGTCTCCTCAAGAGACCCAGTACTTC

d_call: .
j_call: TRBJ2-7
v_call: TRBV6-1
cdr3_aa: CASSEVAFSSYEQYF
cdr3_nt: TGTGCCAGCAGTGAGGTAGCCTTTAGCTCCTACGAGCAGTACTTC

d_call: .
j_call: TRBJ2-5
v_call: TRBV7-9
cdr3_aa: CASSPTGLYQETQYF
cdr3_nt: TGTGCCAGCAGCCCAACAGGCTTGTACCAAGAGACCCAGTACTTC

d_call: .
j_call: TRBJ1-1
v_call: TRBV28
cdr3_aa: CASSSTENTEAFF
cdr3_nt: TGTGCCAGCAGTTCGACAGAGAACACTGAAGCTTTCTTT

d_call: TRBD2
j_call: TRBJ2-1
v_call: TRBV6-2/TRBV6-3
cdr3_aa: CASSYRTSGRPNEQFF
cdr3_nt: TGTGCCAGCAGTTACAGGACTAGCGGGAGGCCCAATGAGCAGTTCTTC

d_call: TRBD1
j_call: TRBJ2-1
v_call: TRBV7-8
cdr3_aa: CASSLRQGRSYNEQFF
cdr3_nt: TGTGCCAGCAGCCTGAGACAGGGCCGATCCTACAATGAGCAGTTCTTC

d_call: .
j_call: TRBJ2-5
v_call: TRBV28
cdr3_aa: CASSWRNQETQYF
cdr3_nt: TGTGCCAGCAGTTGGAGGAACCAAGAGACCCAGTACTTC

d_call: TRBD2
j_call: TRBJ2-3
v_call: TRBV28
cdr3_aa: CASSETSVGTDTQYF
cdr3_nt: TGTGCCAGCAGCGAGACTAGCGTTGGCACAGATACGCAGTATTTT

d_call: .
j_call: TRBJ2-7
v_call: TRBV7-3
cdr3_aa: CASSSGSKGEQYF
cdr3_nt: TGTGCCAGCAGCTCAGGGTCTAAGGGCGAGCAGTACTTC

d_call: .
j_call: TRBJ2-7
v_call: TRBV19
cdr3_aa: CASSFPGGGEQYF
cdr3_nt: TGTGCCAGTAGTTTTCCGGGGGGCGGCGAGCAGTACTTC

d_call: TRBD2
j_call: TRBJ2-7
v_call: TRBV6-5
cdr3_aa: CASSSVAGGPYEQYF
cdr3_nt: TGTGCCAGCAGTTCCGTAGCGGGAGGGCCCTACGAGCAGTACTTC

d_call: TRBD1
j_call: TRBJ1-2
v_call: TRBV7-9
cdr3_aa: CASIKQGGVKGYTF
cdr3_nt: TGTGCCAGCATTAAACAGGGGGGAGTAAAGGGCTACACCTTC